A selection of T cell receptor beta chains follows, all from one sample in a study of monozygotic twins with inflammatory bowel disease. TCRdb derives one entry per CDR3 protein from the 5' RACE reads, leaving out DNA. The sample shows over 150,000 distinct CDR3 sequences, and approximately 2.4% sits with its ten largest clones. The source material was blood. The receptor source for this set is a human donor with ulcerative colitis or Crohn's disease, or a healthy co-twin of an affected twin (not recorded which). The CDR3 runs from the conserved cysteine through the conserved F or W. Each record gives: J gene, V gene, CDR3 protein.

J gene: TRBJ2-3; V gene: TRBV10-3; CDR3 protein: CAIRSGTSGATDTQYF
J gene: TRBJ1-3; V gene: TRBV12-3/TRBV12-4; CDR3 protein: CASTYTGNTIYF
J gene: TRBJ2-1; V gene: TRBV5-1; CDR3 protein: CASSQTQPRDLANNEQFF
J gene: TRBJ2-5; V gene: TRBV7-9; CDR3 protein: CASSPPVGGGIQETQYF
J gene: TRBJ2-2; V gene: TRBV20-1; CDR3 protein: CSARGRDRGSNTGELFF
J gene: TRBJ2-7; V gene: TRBV5-1; CDR3 protein: CASSPLEGAYEQYF
J gene: TRBJ2-7; V gene: TRBV15; CDR3 protein: CATSRDPLAGSYEQYF
J gene: TRBJ2-7; V gene: TRBV25-1; CDR3 protein: CASRPSGTAYEQYF
J gene: TRBJ2-7; V gene: TRBV7-8; CDR3 protein: CASSYDSYEQYF
J gene: TRBJ2-4; V gene: TRBV6-5; CDR3 protein: CASSYPRGRKEYF
J gene: TRBJ1-2; V gene: TRBV28; CDR3 protein: CASSDRSDSNYGYTF
J gene: TRBJ2-1; V gene: TRBV18; CDR3 protein: CASSAMGDLNEQFF
J gene: TRBJ2-3; V gene: TRBV19; CDR3 protein: CASSPFVGPEADTQYF
J gene: TRBJ1-3; V gene: TRBV27; CDR3 protein: CASSSNRVGNTIYF
J gene: TRBJ2-4; V gene: TRBV6-2/TRBV6-3; CDR3 protein: CASSDPGQGIQYF
J gene: TRBJ1-5; V gene: TRBV7-9; CDR3 protein: CASSGGTVDNQPQHF
J gene: TRBJ2-7; V gene: TRBV3-1; CDR3 protein: CASSPQRGSYEQYF
J gene: TRBJ2-3; V gene: TRBV6-1; CDR3 protein: CASAGGTATSTDTQYF
J gene: TRBJ2-7; V gene: TRBV5-1; CDR3 protein: CASSLNAFNEQYF
J gene: TRBJ1-2; V gene: TRBV14; CDR3 protein: CASSQERTGGGYTF